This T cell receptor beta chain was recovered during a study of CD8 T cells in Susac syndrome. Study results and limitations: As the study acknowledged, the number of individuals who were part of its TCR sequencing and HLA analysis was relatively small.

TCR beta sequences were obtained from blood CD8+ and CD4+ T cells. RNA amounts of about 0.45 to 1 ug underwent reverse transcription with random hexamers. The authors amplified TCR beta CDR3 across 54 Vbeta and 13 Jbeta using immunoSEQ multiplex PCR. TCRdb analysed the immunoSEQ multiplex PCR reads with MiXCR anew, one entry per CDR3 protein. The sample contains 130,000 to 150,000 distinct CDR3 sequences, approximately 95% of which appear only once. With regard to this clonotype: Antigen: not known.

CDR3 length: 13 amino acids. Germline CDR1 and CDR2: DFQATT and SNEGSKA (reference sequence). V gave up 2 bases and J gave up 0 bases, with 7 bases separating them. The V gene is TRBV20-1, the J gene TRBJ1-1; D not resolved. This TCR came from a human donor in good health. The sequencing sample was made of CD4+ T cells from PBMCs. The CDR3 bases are TGCAGTGCTAGACAGGCGTTGAACACTGAAGCTTTCTTT. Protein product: CSARQALNTEAFF.